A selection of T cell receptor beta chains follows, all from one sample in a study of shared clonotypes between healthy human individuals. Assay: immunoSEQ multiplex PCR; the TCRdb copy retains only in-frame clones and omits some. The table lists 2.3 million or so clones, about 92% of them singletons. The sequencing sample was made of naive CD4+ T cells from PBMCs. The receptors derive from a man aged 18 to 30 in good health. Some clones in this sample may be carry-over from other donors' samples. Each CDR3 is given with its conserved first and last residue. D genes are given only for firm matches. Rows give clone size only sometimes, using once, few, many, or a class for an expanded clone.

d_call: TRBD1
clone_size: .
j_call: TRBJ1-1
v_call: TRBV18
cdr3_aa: CASSPQGAEAFF
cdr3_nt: TGTGCCAGCTCGCCTCAGGGGGCTGAAGCTTTCTTT

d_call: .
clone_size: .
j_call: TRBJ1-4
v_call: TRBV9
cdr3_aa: CASSVDQGREVATNEKLFF
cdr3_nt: TGTGCCAGCAGCGTAGATCAGGGGCGGGAGGTCGCAACTAATGAAAAACTGTTTTTT

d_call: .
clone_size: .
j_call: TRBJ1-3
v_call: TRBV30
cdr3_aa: CAWTRTELGGNTIYF
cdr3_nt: TGTGCCTGGACGCGGACTGAACTTGGAGGAAACACCATATATTTT

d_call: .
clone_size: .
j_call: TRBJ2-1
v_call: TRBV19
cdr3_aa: CASSIDPSRDEQFF
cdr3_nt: TGTGCCAGTAGTATAGATCCTAGCCGGGATGAGCAGTTCTTC

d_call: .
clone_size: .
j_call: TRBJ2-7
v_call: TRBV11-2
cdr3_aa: CASSHGSGQRYYEQYF
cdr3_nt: TGTGCCAGCAGCCATGGGTCAGGACAGAGATACTACGAGCAGTACTTC

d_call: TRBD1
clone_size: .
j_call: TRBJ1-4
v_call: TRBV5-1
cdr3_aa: CASSLAGGITTEKLFF
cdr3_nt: TGCGCCAGCAGCTTGGCAGGGGGCATAACGACCGAAAAACTGTTTTTT

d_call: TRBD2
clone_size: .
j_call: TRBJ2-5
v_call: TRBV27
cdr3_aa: CASSWGGTSQETQYF
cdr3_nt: TGTGCCAGCAGTTGGGGGGGGACTAGCCAAGAGACCCAGTACTTC

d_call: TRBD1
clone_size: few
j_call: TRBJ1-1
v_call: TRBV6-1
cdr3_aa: CASTRTGPDTEAFF
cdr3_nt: TGTGCCAGCACACGGACAGGCCCTGACACTGAAGCTTTCTTT

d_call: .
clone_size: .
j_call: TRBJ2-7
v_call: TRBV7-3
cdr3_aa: CASSRDSDSYEQYF
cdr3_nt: TGTGCCAGCAGCCGAGATTCCGACTCCTACGAGCAGTACTTC

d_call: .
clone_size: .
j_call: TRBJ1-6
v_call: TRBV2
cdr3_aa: CASGPTTYNSPLHF
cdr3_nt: TGTGCCAGCGGTCCAACAACCTATAATTCACCCCTCCACTTT

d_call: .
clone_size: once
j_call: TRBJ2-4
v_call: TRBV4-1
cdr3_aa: CASSQVLREWQGTIQYF
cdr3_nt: TGCGCCAGCAGCCAAGTCCTGAGAGAGTGGCAGGGCACCATTCAGTACTTC

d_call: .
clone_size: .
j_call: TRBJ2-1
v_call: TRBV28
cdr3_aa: CASSSIMIQYGYKGGSDEQFF
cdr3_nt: TGTGCCAGCAGTTCCATTATGATACAGTACGGATATAAGGGCGGTAGTGATGAGCAGTTCTTC

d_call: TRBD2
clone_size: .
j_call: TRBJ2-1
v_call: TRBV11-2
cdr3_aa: CASSFNSGRVEQFF
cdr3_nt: TGTGCCAGCAGCTTTAATAGCGGGAGGGTGGAGCAGTTCTTC

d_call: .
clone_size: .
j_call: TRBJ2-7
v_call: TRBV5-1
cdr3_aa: CASSLSPVGSYEQYF
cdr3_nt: TGCGCCAGCAGCTTGTCGCCGGTCGGCTCCTACGAGCAGTACTTC

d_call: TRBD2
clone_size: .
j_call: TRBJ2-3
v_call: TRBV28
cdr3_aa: CASSRSSLAGRVDTQYF
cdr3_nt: TGTGCCAGCAGCCGCTCCAGCCTAGCGGGCCGGGTAGATACGCAGTATTTT

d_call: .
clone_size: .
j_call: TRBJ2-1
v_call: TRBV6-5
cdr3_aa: CASRPQFF
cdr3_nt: TGTGCCAGCAGACCACAGTTCTTC

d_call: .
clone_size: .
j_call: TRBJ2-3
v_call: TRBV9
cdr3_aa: CASSVVGRNTDTQYF
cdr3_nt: TGTGCCAGCAGCGTAGTAGGTCGAAACACAGATACGCAGTATTTT

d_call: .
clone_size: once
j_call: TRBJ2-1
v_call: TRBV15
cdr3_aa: CATRAGGREAYNEQFF
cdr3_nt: TGTGCCACCAGGGCAGGGGGGCGGGAGGCCTACAATGAGCAGTTCTTC

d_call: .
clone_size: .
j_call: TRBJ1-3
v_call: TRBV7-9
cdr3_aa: CASSSDRGNSGNTIYF
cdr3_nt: TGTGCCAGCAGCTCCGACAGAGGTAACTCTGGAAACACCATATATTTT

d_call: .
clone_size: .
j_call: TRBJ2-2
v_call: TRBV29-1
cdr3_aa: CSARPGPNTGELFF
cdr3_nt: TGCAGCGCTAGACCCGGGCCTAACACCGGGGAGCTGTTTTTT

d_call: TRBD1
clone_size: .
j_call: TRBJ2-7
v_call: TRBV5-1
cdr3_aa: CASSPIPGQWSREQYF
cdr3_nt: TGCGCCAGCAGCCCGATCCCGGGACAGTGGTCCCGCGAGCAGTACTTC

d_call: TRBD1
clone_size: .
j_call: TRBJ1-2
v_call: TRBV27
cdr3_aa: CASRNPRSGGYGYTF
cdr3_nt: TGTGCCAGCAGGAACCCCCGTTCAGGGGGCTATGGCTACACCTTC

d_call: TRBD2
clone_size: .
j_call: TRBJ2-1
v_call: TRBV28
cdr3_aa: CASSLWLAEGNEQFF
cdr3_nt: TGTGCCAGCAGTTTATGGCTAGCGGAGGGCAATGAGCAGTTCTTC